This TCR beta chain was observed in a study of siplizumab effects on memory and regulatory T cells. CDR3 length: 13 amino acids. Trimming shortened V by 6 bases and J by 6 bases, and 15 bases separated the two germline ends. CDR1 is MNHEY and CDR2 is SVGAGI in the germline V gene. TCRdb keeps only in-frame clones here, not all; method: immunoSEQ multiplex PCR. The sample includes over 90,000 clones, around 90% of them seen just once. V usage is TRBV6-5 and J usage is TRBJ2-7, with D uncertain. This receptor was identified in a human donor in good health. The sequencing input was CD4+ T cells sorted from blood. CDR3 DNA sequence: TGTGCCAGCAGGCCACAAAACATGGCCGAGCAGTACTTC. Its translation: CASRPQNMAEQYF.